This TCR beta chain was retrieved from a study of siplizumab effects on memory and regulatory T cells. Study-wide findings and caveats: Naive T cells were seemingly more diverse than memory cells, and major contributions to the alloresponse seemed to be made by them.

In regard to this clone: Its antigen is currently unknown.

CDR3 length: 9 amino acids. Some clones are missing from TCRdb's copy, which holds only in-frame ones; the method was immunoSEQ multiplex PCR. The table records some 97,000 clones, about 91% of them present only once. This sequence joins TRBV23-1 and TRBJ2-7, with a weak D call TRBD2 (6 bases). TRBV23-1 qualifies as an ORF whose function is uncertain. The sample consisted of CD4+ T cells sorted from blood. The receptor was isolated from a human donor in good health. CDR3 DNA sequence: TGCGCTGGAGCGGGCGAGCAGTACTTC. It translates to CAGAGEQYF.